The 31 T cell receptor beta chains reported below all come from one sample, sequenced in a study of blood T cell repertoires in COVID-19. The table came from immunoSEQ multiplex PCR; TCRdb's copy has only in-frame clones and leaves some out. The sample yields over 120,000 clones, around 79% seen once. The specimen was PBMCs or T cells enriched from blood (not recorded which). The receptors stem from a woman aged 45-59 years who had recovered from COVID-19.

V usage is TRBV3-1 (or the pseudogene TRBV3-2) and J usage is TRBJ1-3; D is unclear. V was shortened by 0 bases and J by 4 bases, with 7 bases between the two germline ends. Germline CDR1 and CDR2: LGHDT and YNNKEL (reference sequence). The CDR3 totals 14 residues. CDR3 nucleotide sequence: TGTGCCAGCAGCCAAGAGACCGGGGGAAACACCATATATTTT. Its translation is CASSQETGGNTIYF.

The genes are TRBV27 and TRBJ2-1; 13 nucleotides agree with TRBD2. V lost 5 bases and J lost 8; bases outside the gene matches: 9. The germline V gene has CDR1 MNHEY and CDR2 SMNVEV (reference sequence). This CDR3 comprises 16 residues. The CDR3 region has the DNA TGTGCCAGCAGTGAACTAGCGGGAGGGGGAATGGATGAGCAGTTCTTC. The encoded protein is CASSELAGGGMDEQFF.

The chain employs TRBV7-9 and TRBJ2-1; 10 bases align to TRBD1. With 5 bases clipped from V and 7 bases from J, the junction kept 8 bases outside the gene matches. Germline loops: CDR1 SEHNR, CDR2 FQNEAQ (reference sequence). The CDR3 covers 15 residues. In DNA form, the CDR3 reads TGTGCCAGCAGCCGTGGACAGGGGGTGAATAATGAGCAGTTCTTC. Translation: CASSRGQGVNNEQFF.

The chain couples TRBV2 to TRBJ1-2; D is unresolved. CDR1 and CDR2 from the germline V gene are SNHLY and FYNNEI. Trimming shortened V by 3 bases and J by 1 base, and 6 bases separated the two germline ends. The CDR3 has 13 amino acids. Here the CDR3 reads CASSDSVNYGYTF. As DNA, the CDR3 is TGTGCCAGCAGTGATTCGGTTAACTATGGCTACACCTTC.

This clone was counted a single time. The chain uses TRBV12-3 or TRBV12-4 and TRBJ1-2; D is uncertain. The length of the CDR3 is 13 residues. V was shortened by 0 bases and J by 4 bases, with 6 bases between the two germline ends. The CDR3 protein is CASSLAGSYGYTF. The CDR3 nucleotides are TGTGCCAGCAGTTTAGCCGGGAGCTATGGCTACACCTTC.

The V call is TRBV7-4, the J call TRBJ2-7; TRBD2 aligns across 7 bases. This CDR3 spans 16 amino acids. With 7 bases clipped from V and 6 bases from J, the junction kept 18 bases outside the gene matches. Germline CDR1 reads SGHVT; CDR2 reads SQSDAQ. The CDR3, as DNA: TGTGCCAGCACTCCCGCGGAGCTAGCGGTTCTAGGCGAGCAGTACTTC. Amino acid sequence: CASTPAELAVLGEQYF.

In its sample, this clone was seen many times. The chain joins TRBV2 to TRBJ1-3; D call uncertain. CDR3 size: 13 residues. Germline V gene data show CDR1 as SNHLY and CDR2 as FYNNEI. V gave up 6 bases and J gave up 0 bases, with 6 bases separating them. CDR3 nucleotide sequence: TGTGCCAGCAGGGCAGTCTCTGGAAACACCATATATTTT. Translating it yields CASRAVSGNTIYF.

In regard to this clone: This sample also contains other DNA sequences that code for the same CDR3. The chain combines TRBV7-9 with TRBJ1-3, with D perhaps matching TRBD1 (6 bases). This CDR3 has 14 residues. V lost 2 bases, J lost 2 bases, and 7 bases lay in between. Germline CDR1 SEHNR, CDR2 FQNEAQ (reference sequence). The CDR3 sequence is CASSLSGAGNTIYF. CDR3 nucleotide sequence: TGTGCCAGCAGCTTATCAGGGGCTGGAAACACCATATATTTT.

A few counts support this clone. This chain joins TRBV9 and TRBJ1-1; D unclear. V was cut by 0 bases and J by 7 bases, with 10 bases left in between. The V gene's germline CDR1 is SGDLS and CDR2 YYNGEE. This CDR3 is 13 amino acids long. The CDR3 region is CASSVARAGEAFF. The CDR3 bases are TGTGCCAGCAGCGTAGCCCGGGCGGGTGAAGCTTTCTTT.

V is TRBV30 and J is TRBJ2-1; D unclear. The V and J ends lost 0 bases and 4 bases respectively, with 10 bases between them. The CDR3 has 14 amino acids. Germline V gene data show CDR1 as GTSNPN and CDR2 as SVGIG (reference sequence). CDR3 in amino acids: CAWSVIAPYNEQFF. For the CDR3, the DNA is TGTGCCTGGAGTGTTATAGCCCCGTACAATGAGCAGTTCTTC.

J is TRBJ1-2 and V is TRBV29-1, with a weak D call TRBD1 (5 bases). In germline, CDR1 is SQVTM, CDR2 ANQGSEA. The CDR3 length is 13 residues. Trimming pared 3 bases from V and 8 bases from J, leaving 16 bases between. CDR3 DNA: TGCAGCGTTGAGTCCAGGGCAGTAGGAGGCTACACCTTC. The encoded protein is CSVESRAVGGYTF.

The chain's CDR3 is CASSPPAAGTQYF. For the CDR3, the DNA is TGTGCCAGCAGCCCCCCAGCAGCGGGGACCCAGTACTTC. The gene calls are TRBV11-3 and TRBJ2-5, with D possibly matching TRBD2 (6 bases). Germline values: CDR1 SGHNT, CDR2 YENEEA. V lost 5 bases and J 7 bases, leaving 14 bases between the germline ends. The CDR3 has 13 amino acids.

The chain recombines TRBV30 with TRBJ2-5; D is ambiguous. The V end lost 1 base, the J end lost 3 bases, and 3 bases lay between the germline ends. This CDR3 is 11 amino acids long. Germline values: CDR1 GTSNPN, CDR2 SVGIG (reference sequence). The CDR3 region has the DNA TGTGCCTGGAGTGCAAAAGAGACCCAGTACTTC. As protein: CAWSAKETQYF.

CDR3 bases: TGTGCCAGCACTTGGGAGTATGGCTACACCTTC. This encodes CASTWEYGYTF. The J gene is TRBJ1-2, the V gene TRBV6-4; D is unclear. The CDR3 sequence is 11 residues long. V gave up 7 bases and J gave up 5 bases, with 8 bases separating them. Germline-derived CDR1 and CDR2 are MRHNA and SNTAGT.

The rearrangement links TRBV4-2 to TRBJ2-5; 12 bases fit TRBD2. The CDR3 has 17 residues. V lost 4 bases and J lost 5; bases outside the gene matches: 11. CDR1 is LGHNA and CDR2 is YNFKEQ in the germline V gene. For the CDR3, the DNA is TGTGCCAGCAGCCCCGGGGCTAGCGGGGGGGCTGGGGAGACCCAGTACTTC. This encodes CASSPGASGGAGETQYF.

The chain combines TRBV7-9 with TRBJ1-5, with D possibly matching TRBD1 (6 bases). There are 14 residues in the CDR3. V was clipped by 3 bases and J by 7 bases, with 13 bases between them. CDR1 and CDR2 from the germline V gene are SEHNR and FQNEAQ (reference sequence). The CDR3 sequence is CASSFQGMPQPQHF. In nucleotides, the CDR3 is TGTGCCAGCAGCTTCCAGGGGATGCCGCAGCCCCAGCATTTT.

This clone was seen a handful of times. J is TRBJ1-6 and V is TRBV30; D possibly corresponds to TRBD1 (6 bases). The germline V gene encodes CDR1 GTSNPN and CDR2 SVGIG (reference sequence). The CDR3 is made up of 14 amino acids. V was cut by 3 bases and J by 7 bases, with 13 bases left in between. The CDR3 DNA follows: TGTGCCTGGAGGTCGGGACAACCCAATTCACCCCTCCACTTT. This encodes CAWRSGQPNSPLHF. Using reference TRBV30 and TRBJ1-6 for the parts outside the CDR3, the full variable domain is SQTIHQWPATLVQPVGSPLSLECTVEGTSNPNLYWYRQAAGRGLQLLFYSVGIGQISSEVPQNLSASRPQDRQFILSSKKLLLSDSGFYLCAWRSGQPNSPLHFGNGTRLTVT.

J is TRBJ2-1 and V is TRBV18; 10 nucleotides match TRBD2. V shed 3 bases, J shed 10 bases, and the junction held 6 bases outside the gene matches. This CDR3 has 14 residues. The germline V gene has CDR1 KGHSH and CDR2 LQKENI. CDR3 loop: CASSPPSGSGEQFF. The DNA of the CDR3 is TGTGCCAGCTCACCCCCTAGCGGGAGCGGGGAGCAGTTCTTC.

The J gene is TRBJ2-1, the V gene TRBV19; 12 bases are a match to TRBD2. J gave up 5 bases and V 7 bases, and 6 bases lay outside the gene matches. Germline CDR1 LNHDA, CDR2 SQIVND (reference sequence). This CDR3 is built from 15 residues. The DNA of the CDR3 is TGTGCCAGTAACGGACTAGCGGGGATCAACAATGAGCAGTTCTTC. This sequence encodes CASNGLAGINNEQFF.

In its sample, this clone was seen once. This chain uses TRBV2 with TRBJ2-1, with TRBD1 as a possible D gene (6 bases). The CDR3 is 15 residues long. Germline loops: CDR1 SNHLY, CDR2 FYNNEI. V lost 5 bases to trimming and J lost 1 base, with 12 bases between them. The DNA of the CDR3 is TGTGCCAGCAGTTATGACAGGCCTTCCTACAATGAGCAGTTCTTC. Protein sequence: CASSYDRPSYNEQFF.

This chain links TRBV7-8 with TRBJ1-2; 8 bases agree with TRBD1. CDR3 length equals 15 residues. J gave up 6 bases and V 1 base, and 7 bases lay outside the gene matches. The germline gives CDR1 SGHVS, CDR2 FQNEAQ. The CDR3: CASSLGDRSGDGYTF. CDR3 DNA: TGTGCCAGCAGCTTAGGGGACAGGTCCGGGGATGGCTACACCTTC.

V and J are TRBV19 and TRBJ2-7; the match to TRBD2 covers 7 bases. J lost 3 bases, V lost 1 base, and 3 bases had no gene match. Germline assignment: CDR1 LNHDA and CDR2 SQIVND (reference sequence). This CDR3 comprises 14 residues. This chain's CDR3 is CASSIVGLVYEQYF. The CDR3 coding sequence is TGTGCCAGTAGTATAGTCGGACTAGTCTACGAGCAGTACTTC.

The chain joins TRBV2 to TRBJ2-1; possible D gene TRBD2, 6 bases. CDR3 length: 16 residues. In germline, CDR1 is SNHLY, CDR2 FYNNEI. Trimming took off 2 bases at V and 9 bases at J, with 20 bases between the two ends. The CDR3 nucleotides are TGTGCCAGCAGTGAATTCCCATCCGGGACGGGGGTTGAGCAGTTCTTC. As protein: CASSEFPSGTGVEQFF.

This chain uses TRBV3-1 (or the pseudogene TRBV3-2) with TRBJ2-7; 10 bases match TRBD2. The trim removed 1 base at V and 4 bases at J, leaving 4 bases unmatched. This CDR3 has 15 residues. Looked up from germline, CDR1 is LGHDT and CDR2 is YNNKEL (reference sequence). CDR3 residues: CASSQGLAGVYEQYF. CDR3 nucleotide sequence: TGTGCCAGCAGCCAAGGGCTAGCGGGAGTGTACGAGCAGTACTTC.

This clone was seen a single time. The chain recombines TRBV19 with TRBJ2-7, with TRBD2 identical over 13 bases. CDR3 length: 13 amino acids. Trimming removed 9 bases from V and 5 bases from J; junction bases left unmatched: 4. Germline V lookup: CDR1 LNHDA, CDR2 SQIVND (reference sequence). The CDR3 loop is CASGTSGIHEQYF. For the CDR3, the DNA is TGTGCCAGCGGGACTAGCGGGATTCACGAGCAGTACTTC.

This clone showed up just a few times. The chain employs TRBV5-4 and TRBJ2-3; 7 bases are a match to TRBD1. The CDR3 has 17 amino acids. The V and J ends lost 6 bases and 1 base, in that order; junction bases with no gene match: 14. The germline V gene encodes CDR1 SGHNT and CDR2 YYREEE (reference sequence). The CDR3 DNA reads TGTGCCAGCACCAAGAGTGTAGCCGACAGGGGCACAGATACGCAGTATTTT. Translating gives CASTKSVADRGTDTQYF.

The CDR3 DNA reads as TGTGCCAGCAGTTTATCATCGTTTGGGTGGTATCAGGGTAACTATGGCTACACCTTC. Protein product: CASSLSSFGWYQGNYGYTF. The chain joins TRBV28 to TRBJ1-2, with D tentatively TRBD1 (5 bases). The germline CDR1 and CDR2 sequences are MDHEN and SYDVKM. Trimming pared 1 base from V and 1 base from J, leaving 22 bases between. The CDR3 length is 19 residues.

The rearrangement joins TRBV29-1 to TRBJ2-1; TRBD2 agrees at 13 bases. Germline CDR1 is SQVTM and CDR2 is ANQGSEA. Losses at the gene ends were 4 bases for V and 0 bases for J; bases not matched to a gene: 3. This CDR3 contains 16 residues. The CDR3 region has the DNA TGCAGCGTTGTGGGACTAGCGGGGAGCTCCTACAATGAGCAGTTCTTC. Its protein product is CSVVGLAGSSYNEQFF.

The chain has TRBV30 and TRBJ2-7; D possibly corresponds to TRBD2 (5 bases). The CDR3 consists of 15 residues. V gave up 0 bases and J gave up 4 bases, with 16 bases separating them. CDR1 and CDR2 (germline): GTSNPN, SVGIG (reference sequence). The CDR3 sequence: CAWSVKDFAQYEQYF. CDR3 bases: TGTGCCTGGAGTGTAAAGGACTTTGCCCAATACGAGCAGTACTTC.

This clone came up a few times. The rearrangement uses TRBV30 and TRBJ1-2, with D hard to call. V was trimmed by 2 bases and J by 4 bases, leaving 8 bases between them. Germline V CDR1 and CDR2: GTSNPN, SVGIG (reference sequence). The CDR3 spans 12 residues. CDR3 region: CAWSTGGYGYTF. The CDR3 DNA reads TGTGCCTGGAGTACGGGAGGCTATGGCTACACCTTC.

This clone was found once. V is TRBV2 and J is TRBJ1-5; D is unresolved. The CDR3 sequence is 14 residues long. Germline assignment: CDR1 SNHLY and CDR2 FYNNEI. Trimming removed 4 bases at V and 0 bases at J, with 7 bases between. The CDR3 loop reads CASSVSVSNQPQHF. Here the CDR3 DNA reads TGTGCCAGCAGTGTATCGGTTAGCAATCAGCCCCAGCATTTT.